This T cell receptor beta chain came from a study of blood T cell repertoires in COVID-19. Background on the study: The cDNA or gDNA used as material had been derived from T cells, B-cell-depleted T cells, or PBMCs.

Per the study methods: Using reference gene primer amplification, nucleated cell counts were estimated. Sequencing used immunoSEQ multiplex PCR; TCRdb keeps in-frame clones, though not all of them. V and J calls plus clone size are reproduced from that table; the DNA served to infer D and trimming. The sample carries roughly 380,000 clones, 88% recorded once. Individuals in the exposed group had encountered a COVID-19 case within 2 weeks preceding study entry. This CDR3 has 14 amino acids. CDR1 and CDR2 from the germline V gene are LGHNA and YNFKEQ. After removal of 2 bases from V and 5 bases from J, the junction contained 4 bases not matched to a gene.

Sequencing input: PBMCs or T cells enriched from blood (not recorded which). The chain has TRBV4-2 and TRBJ2-7; TRBD1 agrees at 9 bases. The sequence came from a woman younger than 45 who had been exposed to COVID-19. CDR3: CASSQRTGGDEQYF. The CDR3 nucleotides are TGTGCCAGCAGCCAAAGAACAGGGGGCGACGAGCAGTACTTC.